The 14 T cell receptor beta chains given below trace back to one sample, sequenced in a study of identical twins (dated by TCRdb to 2016 to 2018). The library was built by means of 5' RACE. Sequencer: Illumina HiSeq 2000. TCRdb reworked the public reads: Q25 trimming with fastp, MiXCR clone assembly, productive beta chains retained. Entries are consolidated by CDR3 protein sequence, retaining the most common genes and DNA. This sample gives about 470,000 distinct CDR3 sequences in total; 20% to 30% of them show up just once. The leading ten clones occupy 2.9% of the sample. These data are also associated with another study on T cells expressing NK-cell markers.

Specimen: CD4+ T cells sorted from blood. These receptors were obtained from a woman under 30 in good health.

The chain links TRBV3-1 to TRBJ2-2, with 7 nucleotides matching TRBD2. The V and J ends lost 4 bases and 6 bases, in that order; junction bases with no gene match: 8. The CDR3 contains 15 residues. CDR1 is LGHDT, CDR2 YNNKEL, per germline (reference sequence). As DNA, the CDR3 is TGTGCCAGCAGCCCCAGGGTCGCGGGAGCCGGGGAGCTGTTTTTT. Protein: CASSPRVAGAGELFF.

The chain couples TRBV7-2 to TRBJ2-7, with D tentatively TRBD1 (6 bases). The CDR3 loop spans 15 amino acids. The V gene's germline CDR1 is SGHTA and CDR2 FQGNSA. V was shortened by 6 bases and J by 2 bases, with 17 bases between the two germline ends. CDR3 amino acids: CASRLMDRPAYEQYF. CDR3 bases: TGTGCCAGCAGACTAATGGACAGACCTGCCTACGAGCAGTACTTC.

The chain has TRBV6-5 and TRBJ2-1; TRBD1 is a possible D gene (6 bases). Trimming cost V 6 bases and J 6 bases, with 9 bases left between them. The CDR3 loop spans 12 amino acids. Germline CDR1 is MNHEY and CDR2 is SVGAGI. The CDR3 bases are TGTGCCAGCAGGTCCAGGGGCAATGAGCAGTTCTTC. This translates into CASRSRGNEQFF.

This clonotype has only a few counts. The rearrangement uses TRBV7-2 and TRBJ2-2, with 11 bases lining up with TRBD2. This CDR3 comprises 16 residues. The J segment lost 6 bases and the V segment lost 6 bases, leaving 9 bases of the junction unmatched. CDR1 is SGHTA and CDR2 is FQGNSA in the germline V gene. CDR3 amino acids: CASRPISGRAAGELFF. CDR3 in DNA: TGTGCCAGCAGACCGATTAGCGGGAGGGCCGCCGGGGAGCTGTTTTTT. Variable domain in full (rest from reference TRBV7-2 and TRBJ2-2): GAGVSQSPSNKVTEKGKDVELRCDPISGHTALYWYRQSLGQGLEFLIYFQGNSAPDKSGLPSDRFSAERTGGSVSTLTIQRTQQEDSAVYLCASRPISGRAAGELFFGEGSRLTVL.

The chain has TRBV25-1 and TRBJ2-7, with 7 bases that match TRBD2. This CDR3 has 16 residues. Looked up from germline, CDR1 is MGHDK and CDR2 is SYGVNS. Trimming removed 1 base from V and 0 bases from J; junction bases left unmatched: 6. CDR3 amino acids: CASSELGRGSSYEQYF. The CDR3 DNA sequence: TGTGCCAGCAGTGAATTGGGGAGGGGAAGCTCCTACGAGCAGTACTTC.

The V gene is TRBV9, the J gene TRBJ1-4; TRBD1 is a possible D gene (5 bases). Germline V gives CDR1 SGDLS, CDR2 YYNGEE. The CDR3 loop spans 15 amino acids. V lost 0 bases and J 8 bases, leaving 14 bases between the germline ends. Written as DNA, the CDR3 is TGTGCCAGCAGCGTAGGCCCGGCCCCAGGGGAAAAACTGTTTTTT. Translation: CASSVGPAPGEKLFF.

V and J are TRBV10-1 and TRBJ2-3; D not certain. The V gene's germline CDR1 is WNHNN and CDR2 SYGVQD (reference sequence). Trimming left V 8 bases short and J 6 bases short, with 6 bases between. The CDR3 covers 10 residues. The CDR3 reads CASPSDTQYF. CDR3 DNA: TGCGCCAGCCCCTCTGATACGCAGTATTTT.

This clonotype has a count of ten or more. The rearrangement links TRBV5-1 to TRBJ1-1; D is perhaps TRBD1 (5 bases). CDR1 is SGHRS and CDR2 is YFSETQ in the germline V gene. Trimming removed 1 base at V and 1 base at J, with 11 bases between. The CDR3 consists of 15 residues. Written as DNA, the CDR3 is TGCGCCAGCAGCTTGAGCGGGGGAGGGAACACTGAAGCTTTCTTT. This gives the protein CASSLSGGGNTEAFF.

The chain is built from TRBV5-8 and TRBJ2-3; weak D call: TRBD1 (6 bases). Trimming pared 2 bases from V and 0 bases from J, leaving 16 bases between. CDR3 length: 17 residues. Germline CDR1 SGHTS, CDR2 YDEGEE. The CDR3 is CASSLGATGQSTDTQYF. Written as DNA, the CDR3 is TGTGCCAGCAGCTTAGGGGCCACTGGACAGAGCACAGATACGCAGTATTTT.

This chain joins TRBV12-3 or TRBV12-4 and TRBJ2-5; TRBD2 is a possible D gene (5 bases). Trimming pared 6 bases from V and 5 bases from J, leaving 19 bases between. CDR3 length equals 15 residues. CDR3 region: CASSARRRGVETQYF. The DNA for the CDR3 is TGTGCCAGCAGCGCGCGACGTCGGGGTGTGGAGACCCAGTACTTC.

This clonotype was observed a few times. The CDR3 region has the DNA TGCAGCGTTAAGGCAGGGTGGTCGGAAGAGACCCAGTACTTC. Its translation is CSVKAGWSEETQYF. The chain has TRBV29-1 and TRBJ2-5, with D tentatively TRBD1 (5 bases). Germline CDR1 SQVTM, CDR2 ANQGSEA. The ends were cut back, 5 bases at V and 3 bases at J, with 16 bases in the middle. The CDR3 contains 14 residues.

This clonotype has just a few counts. The chain uses TRBV29-1 and TRBJ2-1; no definite D call. Looked up from germline, CDR1 is SQVTM and CDR2 is ANQGSEA. The CDR3 consists of 14 residues. V lost 4 bases to trimming and J lost 0 bases, with 10 bases between them. Here the CDR3 DNA reads TGCAGCGTTGTCAGATCGAGCTCCTACAATGAGCAGTTCTTC. As protein: CSVVRSSSYNEQFF.

J is TRBJ2-2 and V is TRBV20-1, with 14 bases aligning to TRBD2. Germline V gene data show CDR1 as DFQATT and CDR2 as SNEGSKA (reference sequence). The CDR3 consists of 17 residues. Trimming took 5 bases from V and 2 from J; bases not matched to a gene: 7. In DNA, the CDR3 is TGCAGTGCTCGGGGACTAGCGGGAGACGTAAACACCGGGGAGCTGTTTTTT. It encodes CSARGLAGDVNTGELFF.

In its sample, this clonotype was seen many times. This chain uses TRBV25-1 with TRBJ2-1; a weak D match, TRBD1 (5 bases). This CDR3 is 14 amino acids long. Deletions cut 6 bases from V and 0 bases from J, with 9 bases between. Germline lookup yields CDR1 MGHDK and CDR2 SYGVNS. DNA of the CDR3: TGTGCCAGCAGACGACAGAGCTCCTACAATGAGCAGTTCTTC. This codes for CASRRQSSYNEQFF.